Shown below are 26 T cell receptor beta chains from a single sample sequenced in a study of blood T cell repertoires in COVID-19. Generated by immunoSEQ multiplex PCR, the TCRdb table keeps only in-frame clones and is missing some. The sample lists 200,000 or so clones, roughly 88% occurring once. Sequencing was done on a sample of PBMCs or T cells enriched from blood (not recorded which). The source is a woman aged 25 to 39 who had been exposed to COVID-19.

About this clone itself: Distinct nucleotide sequences in the sample also encode this CDR3. The rearrangement links TRBV9 to TRBJ2-7; 7 positions agree with TRBD1. CDR1 and CDR2 from the germline V gene are SGDLS and YYNGEE. The V gene end was trimmed by 0 bases and the J gene end by 1 base; junction bases not matched to a gene: 1. This CDR3 spans 14 amino acids. The CDR3 DNA sequence: TGTGCCAGCAGCGTAGGGGACAGTTCCTACGAGCAGTACTTC. Translated, it gives CASSVGDSSYEQYF. Filled out from reference TRBV9 and TRBJ2-7, the complete variable domain reads DSGVTQTPKHLITATGQRVTLRCSPRSGDLSVYWYQQSLDQGLQFLIQYYNGEERAKGNILERFSAQQFPDLHSELNLSSLELGDSALYFCASSVGDSSYEQYFGPGTRLTVT.

J is TRBJ2-1 and V is TRBV19, with 9 bases aligning to TRBD2. Per the germline V gene, CDR1 is LNHDA and CDR2 is SQIVND (reference sequence). CDR3 length: 14 amino acids. V shed 4 bases and J 8 bases; nucleotides not matched to a gene: 6. This chain's CDR3 is CASSTGLAVDEQFF. CDR3 DNA: TGTGCCAGTAGTACGGGACTAGCCGTAGATGAGCAGTTCTTC.

The chain joins TRBV5-1 to TRBJ2-3; 8 bases are shared with TRBD2. V gave up 1 base and J gave up 7 bases; unmatched junction bases: 5. Germline V gene sequence: CDR1 SGHRS, CDR2 YFSETQ. This CDR3 has 14 residues. CDR3 nucleotide sequence: TGCGCCAGCAGCTTGAGCGGGAGTGTTAATACGCAGTATTTT. Protein sequence: CASSLSGSVNTQYF.

This rearrangement joins TRBV6-2 or TRBV6-3 to TRBJ1-1; D is undetermined. This CDR3 has 13 residues. Trimming stripped 5 bases from V and 2 bases from J, with 9 bases between. The germline V gene has CDR1 MNHEY and CDR2 SVGEGT. The CDR3 loop is CASSATTNTEAFF. CDR3 sequence (DNA): TGTGCCAGCAGTGCTACGACTAACACTGAAGCTTTCTTT.

The gene calls are TRBV19 and TRBJ1-4; no reliable D call. Trimming cost V 1 base and J 4 bases, with 10 bases left between them. The germline gives CDR1 LNHDA, CDR2 SQIVND (reference sequence). This CDR3 contains 15 residues. This chain's CDR3 is CASSIGGVLNEKLFF. The CDR3 bases are TGTGCCAGTAGTATAGGAGGTGTTCTTAATGAAAAACTGTTTTTT.

The gene calls are TRBV5-1 and TRBJ2-3; 10 bases are shared with TRBD2. The CDR3 contains 19 residues. Germline V gene lookup returns CDR1 SGHRS and CDR2 YFSETQ. V gave up 3 bases and J gave up 3 bases; unmatched junction bases: 16. The CDR3 nucleotides are TGCGCCAGCAGCTGGGGTTTAGCGGGAGGTTCAGGAGTAACAGATACGCAGTATTTT. Translation gives CASSWGLAGGSGVTDTQYF.

The chain has TRBV18 and TRBJ1-6; 8 bases agree with TRBD1. J lost 10 bases, V lost 0 bases, and 17 bases had no gene match. Germline CDR1 and CDR2: KGHSH and LQKENI. This CDR3 is built from 19 residues. CDR3 protein: CASSPPGGQGWFGRSPLHF. CDR3 in DNA: TGTGCCAGCTCACCACCGGGAGGACAGGGATGGTTTGGAAGGTCACCCCTCCACTTT.

The chain uses TRBV4-1 and TRBJ1-2, with D perhaps TRBD1 (5 bases). Germline values: CDR1 MGHRA, CDR2 YSYEKL. Trimming cost V 1 base and J 4 bases, with 7 bases left between them. CDR3 length: 13 residues. As DNA, the CDR3 is TGCGCCAGCAGCCAAGGACAGTTCTATGGCTACACCTTC. Translation: CASSQGQFYGYTF.

J is TRBJ2-1 and V is TRBV5-5, with D hard to call. Trimming left V 0 bases short and J 9 bases short, with 13 bases between. The CDR3 length is 14 residues. Germline assignment: CDR1 SGHKS and CDR2 YYEKEE (reference sequence). CDR3 nucleotide sequence: TGTGCCAGCAGCTTGGTGAGAGGCGGCGGTGAGCAGTTCTTC. It specifies CASSLVRGGGEQFF.

The J gene is TRBJ2-7, the V gene TRBV19; no reliable D call. Germline CDR1 is LNHDA and CDR2 is SQIVND (reference sequence). V lost 6 bases and J 3 bases, leaving 15 bases between the germline ends. The CDR3 is 14 amino acids. The CDR3 bases are TGTGCCAGTAGCATGGATCCACAGATCTACGAGCAGTACTTC. Protein product: CASSMDPQIYEQYF.

This chain connects TRBV4-1 to TRBJ2-1; TRBD2 aligns across 13 bases. The germline V gene encodes CDR1 MGHRA and CDR2 YSYEKL. CDR3 size: 15 residues. The ends lost 4 bases at V and 7 bases at J; junction bases unmatched: 4. The CDR3 DNA reads TGCGCCAGCAGCCCAGGACTAGCGGGAGAGAATGAGCAGTTCTTC. The encoded protein is CASSPGLAGENEQFF.

The V gene is TRBV7-9, the J gene TRBJ2-3; the match to TRBD1 covers 8 bases. Per the germline V gene, CDR1 is SEHNR and CDR2 is FQNEAQ (reference sequence). Trimming took 5 bases from V and 0 from J; bases not matched to a gene: 10. The CDR3 is 17 amino acids. The CDR3 loop is CASSPAMTGASTDTQYF. The CDR3 bases are TGTGCCAGCAGCCCAGCCATGACAGGGGCTAGCACAGATACGCAGTATTTT.

This clone was found a few times. V and J are TRBV4-1 and TRBJ2-1; no reliable D call. CDR1 is MGHRA, CDR2 YSYEKL, per germline. CDR3 size: 14 residues. Trimming left V 1 base short and J 12 bases short, with 16 bases between. CDR3 in amino acids: CASSQADLHPWQFF. DNA of the CDR3: TGCGCCAGCAGCCAAGCCGACTTGCATCCCTGGCAGTTCTTC.

This chain links TRBV29-1 with TRBJ2-1; TRBD2 agrees at 7 bases. The V and J ends lost 7 bases and 6 bases, in that order; junction bases with no gene match: 12. From germline, CDR1 is SQVTM and CDR2 ANQGSEA. The CDR3 totals 14 residues. The CDR3 protein is CSAASGRKGNEQFF. CDR3 nucleotide sequence: TGCAGCGCTGCCTCCGGGAGGAAAGGCAATGAGCAGTTCTTC.

This chain links TRBV18 with TRBJ1-4, with no clear D. This CDR3 spans 15 amino acids. Trimming left V 2 bases short and J 0 bases short, with 7 bases between. Per the germline V gene, CDR1 is KGHSH and CDR2 is LQKENI. The CDR3 nucleotides read TGTGCCAGCTCACCAGCGGTAGCAACTAATGAAAAACTGTTTTTT. The encoded protein is CASSPAVATNEKLFF.

This clone was seen only once. The rearrangement joins TRBV10-3 to TRBJ1-1, with TRBD1 matching over 7 bases. This CDR3 region has 13 residues. The germline CDR1 and CDR2 sequences are ENHRY and SYGVKD. V was clipped by 6 bases and J by 8 bases; unmatched bases: 9. The CDR3 DNA reads TGTGCCATCAGCAGATATGACAGGGAGGAAGCTTTCTTT. This sequence encodes CAISRYDREEAFF.

The gene calls are TRBV11-1 and TRBJ2-3; 9 bases align to TRBD2. With V trimmed by 3 bases and J by 10 bases, 14 bases remained unmatched. The germline gives CDR1 SGHAT, CDR2 FQDESV (reference sequence). This CDR3 spans 16 amino acids. For the CDR3, the DNA is TGTGCCAGCAGCTTGGGTCTAGCGGGATCAGGTGTCGCGCAGTATTTT. Translated: CASSLGLAGSGVAQYF.

CDR3 bases: TGTGCCAGCAGCTTAGGAGGCGGGGGTTACAATGAGCAGTTCTTC. Translated, it gives CASSLGGGGYNEQFF. The chain combines TRBV7-9 with TRBJ2-1; 7 nucleotides line up with TRBD2. From germline, CDR1 is SEHNR and CDR2 FQNEAQ (reference sequence). Unmatched junction bases numbered 4, after V lost 1 base and J lost 4 bases. This CDR3 has 15 amino acids.

The V and J genes are TRBV28 and TRBJ1-5; D remains unclear. CDR1 and CDR2 from the germline V gene are MDHEN and SYDVKM. V was pared by 6 bases and J by 0 bases, with 18 bases between. CDR3 length: 17 amino acids. The CDR3 sequence: CASRSIGGLSSNQPQHF. The CDR3 bases are TGTGCCAGCAGGTCTATTGGCGGACTGAGTAGCAATCAGCCCCAGCATTTT.

The chain uses TRBV7-9 and TRBJ2-1; TRBD2 matches 11 bases. There are 18 residues in the CDR3. Germline V gene sequence: CDR1 SEHNR, CDR2 FQNEAQ (reference sequence). The J segment lost 10 bases and the V segment lost 0 bases, leaving 14 bases of the junction unmatched. The CDR3, as DNA: TGTGCCAGCAGCTTAGCTCTACTAGCGGGGGAGTCTACATACGAGCAGTTCTTC. Translated: CASSLALLAGESTYEQFF.

The J gene is TRBJ1-1, the V gene TRBV5-1; tentatively, D is TRBD1 (5 bases). CDR3 length: 15 residues. V shed 4 bases and J shed 0 bases, with 13 bases lying between them. Germline values: CDR1 SGHRS, CDR2 YFSETQ. The CDR3 sequence is CASSRTTVMNTEAFF. CDR3 in DNA: TGCGCCAGCAGCAGAACGACAGTGATGAACACTGAAGCTTTCTTT. Full variable domain (rest looked up from reference TRBV5-1 and TRBJ1-1): KAGVTQTPRYLIKTRGQQVTLSCSPISGHRSVSWYQQTPGQGLQFLFEYFSETQRNKGNFPGRFSGRQFSNSRSEMNVSTLELGDSALYLCASSRTTVMNTEAFFGQGTRLTVV.

V usage is TRBV11-2 and J usage is TRBJ1-1; 10 positions match TRBD1. V shed 3 bases and J 5 bases; nucleotides not matched to a gene: 6. Germline V gives CDR1 SGHAT, CDR2 FQNNGV. The CDR3 length is 15 residues. The CDR3 DNA is TGTGCCAGCAGCTTGGAAGGGACAGGGGATACTGAAGCTTTCTTT. Translated: CASSLEGTGDTEAFF.

The J gene is TRBJ2-7, the V gene TRBV5-7; D possibly corresponds to TRBD1 (5 bases). TRBV5-7 is noted as an ORF with a role that remains uncertain. V dropped 0 bases and J dropped 2 bases, with 6 bases sitting between them. This CDR3 is built from 13 residues. In DNA, the CDR3 is TGTGCCAGCAGCTTGGGCAGGGCCTACGAGCAGTACTTC. This encodes CASSLGRAYEQYF.

This chain uses TRBV7-9 with TRBJ1-1, with unresolved D. V dropped 5 bases and J dropped 1 base, with 8 bases sitting between them. The CDR3 runs 13 residues. Germline loops: CDR1 SEHNR, CDR2 FQNEAQ (reference sequence). The CDR3 reads CASSPTANTEAFF. Here the CDR3 DNA reads TGTGCCAGCAGCCCTACAGCGAACACTGAAGCTTTCTTT.

The chain recombines TRBV21-1 with TRBJ2-3; no check of the table's D call, TRBD1, against the DNA was made. TRBV21-1 is annotated as a pseudogene. CDR3 length: 18 amino acids. The DNA of the CDR3 is TGTGCCAGCATCCCCCGGGACAGGCAGCCATGTAGCACAGATACGCAGTATTTT. Protein product: CASIPRDRQPCSTDTQYF.

This sequence joins TRBV3-1 (or the pseudogene TRBV3-2) and TRBJ1-4, with D possibly matching TRBD1 (6 bases). V was pared by 7 bases and J by 8 bases, with 26 bases between. CDR3 length equals 17 residues. In germline, CDR1 is LGHDT, CDR2 YNNKEL (reference sequence). CDR3 bases: TGTGCCAGCACCTCAATGGGGGGGCCTTTGGGAGAAGAAAAACTGTTTTTT. Amino acids: CASTSMGGPLGEEKLFF.